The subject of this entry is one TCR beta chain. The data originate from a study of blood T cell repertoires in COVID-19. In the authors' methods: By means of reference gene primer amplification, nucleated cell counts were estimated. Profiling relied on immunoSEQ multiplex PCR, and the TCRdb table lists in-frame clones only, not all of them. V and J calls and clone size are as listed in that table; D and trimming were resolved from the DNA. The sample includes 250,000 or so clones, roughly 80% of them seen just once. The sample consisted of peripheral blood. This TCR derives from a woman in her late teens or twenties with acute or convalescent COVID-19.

This chain's CDR3 is CASSYSGRVYGNTIYF. In DNA form, the CDR3 reads TGTGCCAGCAGTTACTCGGGCAGGGTGTACGGAAACACCATATATTTT. This rearrangement joins TRBV6-2 or TRBV6-3 to TRBJ1-3; possibly TRBD1 for D (5 bases). CDR3 length: 16 residues. The germline gives CDR1 MNHEY, CDR2 SVGEGT. V lost 0 bases and J 4 bases, leaving 13 bases between the germline ends.